This T cell receptor beta chain was documented in a study of T cell clonality in common variable immunodeficiency (dated by TCRdb to about 2015). The germline V gene specifies SGHTA as CDR1 and FQGNSA as CDR2. From V the trimming removes 8 bases and from J it removes 7 bases, while the gene matches leave 4 bases of the junction unaccounted for. The CDR3 measures 13 amino acids from cysteine to phenylalanine. The DNA has 30 bases, all within the CDR3, and is read from base 1. Broader findings and caveats from the paper: Healthy controls shared more TCRbeta clones with each other than CVID subjects shared among themselves (p < 0.0001). Differences among patients in the CVID cohort limited the correlations between repertoire features and clinical complications. Although equal DNA input was used, an average of approximately 82,000 unique sequences per sample was obtained for controls, compared with around 30,000 for CVID samples. CVID TCRbeta sequences were reported to have fewer deletions and N-nucleotide insertions and to lack highly modified clones with 13 or more V deletions. Compared with healthy controls, CVID subjects showed increased TCRbeta clonality (t-test p = 0.018), a feature most characteristic of about a third of subjects. The authors noted that sequencing repertoires of T cell subpopulations would be needed to clarify what caused the increased clonality in CVID.

Equivalent amounts of genomic DNA from CVID and control samples were used as sequencing input. For every sample, a 60 bp segment covering the rearranged TCRbeta CDR3 region was amplified and then sequenced. The immunoSEQ assay, a bias-corrected multiplex PCR with high-throughput sequencing, was employed for TCRbeta amplification. Per the original workflow: Every unique nucleotide sequence counted as a clone and was annotated with V, D and J genes, copy number and frequency. Sequences were labeled productive if in frame, and non-productive if out of frame or containing stop codons. As previously described, clonality was calculated on the basis of Shannon's entropy. The predicted amino acid sequences of productive clones were used to derive mean CDR3 Kyte-Doolittle hydropathy. Using the R hclust function, scaled V gene usage was clustered hierarchically with Manhattan distance and complete linkage. Sharing of clones by CDR3 amino acid sequence was evaluated through resampling of 12 repertoires per group over 100 rounds. The repertoires were screened for around 70 published EBV-specific TCRbeta sequences and around 240 published CMV-specific TCRbeta sequences. A couple of CVID samples yielding fewer than 10,000 sequences were excluded from analysis, leaving 42 CVID repertoires. Here the immuneACCESS table is served through TCRdb, limited to in-frame sequences with V and J called. Missing clones are a known gap in these copies; in checked studies unresolved V genes cover under half, and the rest lacks a known reason. D and trimming come from the DNA, and the V and J calls and clone size come from that table. This sample holds tens of thousands of clones in total, without any singletons. The top ten constitute 3.8% of the sample.

Predominantly Caucasian heritage was noted among both the CVID patients and the healthy controls. Heparinized peripheral whole blood samples of roughly 5 to 8 ml were obtained from each donor. Genomic DNA from adults with common variable immune deficiency (CVID) and from healthy adult controls was used for sequencing of TCRbeta CDR3 repertoires. The control group comprised around 22 healthy adult volunteers, some 12 female and approximately ten male, aged about 23 to 66 years with a mean age of 34. Diluted blood was density-centrifuged over Hypaque 1077 or Ficoll-Paque to isolate peripheral blood mononuclear cells. Genomic DNA was obtained from unsorted mononuclear cells through either Qiagen column purification or a centrifugation-based method. This clone was seen at least ten times. Its antigen is unknown. The read falls 3 residues short of the CDR3 end, and the missing part is taken from the germline J gene.

The chain is made from TRBV7-2 and TRBJ1-6; 8 bases in the junction line up with TRBD1. The sample was peripheral blood mononuclear cells. The TCR sequence derives from a person aged 18 to 75 in good health. The part of the CDR3 DNA that was read is TGTGCCAGCGGCTGGGACAGGAATTCACCC. Protein translation: CASGWDRNSP. The full CDR3 protein is CASGWDRNSPLHF.